Listed below are T cell receptor beta chains from one sample, sequenced in a study of T cells in Graves' hyperthyroidism and ophthalmopathy. TCRdb independently ran MiXCR on the multiplex PCR reads; one entry per CDR3 protein. This table holds around 350,000 distinct CDR3 sequences, 15% to 18% found once. The sequenced material came from blood. Receptors originate from a woman younger than 30 with Graves' hyperthyroidism that later progressed to Graves' ophthalmopathy. Both conserved end residues are part of each CDR3. D genes are given only for firm matches. Size is stated for part of the rows, as once, few or many counts, or as a class when the clone is expanded.

TRBD1,few,TRBV7-9,TRBJ2-2,TGTGCCAGCAGCTTAACGGGACAGGGATTATTTTTT,CASSLTGQGLFF
.,many,TRBV9,TRBJ2-5,TGTGCCAGCAGCGCCGGGGGTTTGGAGACCCAGTACTTC,CASSAGGLETQYF
.,many,TRBV7-9,TRBJ2-1,TGTGCCAGACTACGTGGCGGGGAGTACAATGAGCAGTTCTTC,CARLRGGEYNEQFF
.,.,TRBV6-2/TRBV6-3,TRBJ2-7,TGTGCCGGTGGGTCTTCCTACGAGCAGTACTTC,CAGGSSYEQYF
TRBD1,.,TRBV12-3/TRBV12-4,TRBJ1-3,TGTGCCAGCAGTTTTAGGACACAGGGGACTGGAAACACCATATATTTT,CASSFRTQGTGNTIYF
TRBD2,few,TRBV27,TRBJ2-1,TGTGCCAGCCGACCACATCCTCTAGCGGGGTCCTACAATGAGCAGTTCTTC,CASRPHPLAGSYNEQFF
TRBD1,few,TRBV6-1,TRBJ2-6,TGTGCCAGCAGGGATGGGACAGGGGGTGCTGGGGCCAACGTCCTGACTTTC,CASRDGTGGAGANVLTF
.,many,TRBV2,TRBJ2-3,TGTGCCAGCAGTGAAGCCTGGGGGTTTTCTAGCACAGATACGCAGTATTTT,CASSEAWGFSSTDTQYF
TRBD2,.,TRBV4-2,TRBJ2-2,TGTGCCAGCAGCCAAGCGGGATCTGGACTAGCGGGAAACACCGGGGAGCTGTTTTTT,CASSQAGSGLAGNTGELFF
.,many,TRBV6-2/TRBV6-3,TRBJ1-1,TGTGCCAGCAGCTACAGGGTTGGTACTGAAGCTTTCTTT,CASSYRVGTEAFF
TRBD2,many,TRBV20-1,TRBJ2-5,TGCAGTGCGGACTCTCTAGCGGGAGGCCCGGAGGGAGAGACCCAGTACTTC,CSADSLAGGPEGETQYF
.,.,TRBV19,TRBJ1-5,TGTGCCAGTAGTGCGGACGGTGTGGGTCAGCCCCAGCATTTT,CASSADGVGQPQHF
TRBD1,many,TRBV5-1,TRBJ2-1,TGCGCCAGCAGCTTGGCGACAGGGGGCTACAATGAGCAGTTCTTC,CASSLATGGYNEQFF
.,.,TRBV6-1,TRBJ1-5,TGTGCCAGCAGCCGGGACATTCGCAATCAGCCCCAGCATTTT,CASSRDIRNQPQHF
.,many,TRBV6-1,TRBJ1-6,TGTGCCAGCAGTGAAGCGATTCTACAGACCTATCTTAATTCACCCCTCCACTTT,CASSEAILQTYLNSPLHF
.,.,TRBV27,TRBJ2-2,TGTGCCAGCAGTTTATCCGAGGGGGCCGGGGAGCTGTTTTTT,CASSLSEGAGELFF
.,.,TRBV4-1,TRBJ1-1,TGCGCCAGCAGCCTTTTCCTTGCACCTGGGACTGAAGCTTTCTTT,CASSLFLAPGTEAFF
TRBD2,.,TRBV29-1,TRBJ2-1,TGCAGCGTTGCGGTCACTAGCGGGAGATCCGATGAGCAGTTCTTC,CSVAVTSGRSDEQFF
.,many,TRBV5-8,TRBJ1-2,TGTGCCAGCAGCATTGACATGGGTAAATACACCTTC,CASSIDMGKYTF
.,few,TRBV10-3,TRBJ2-3,TGTGCCGGTCGGGGGACTGACACAGATACGCAGTATTTT,CAGRGTDTDTQYF
.,many,TRBV2,TRBJ1-1,TGTGCCAGCAGTGACAGGGACCTGAACACTGAAGCTTTCTTT,CASSDRDLNTEAFF
.,few,TRBV29-1,TRBJ1-1,TGCAGCGTTGAAGGGACAGCTAAACTGAACACTGAAGCTTTCTTT,CSVEGTAKLNTEAFF
.,few,TRBV5-1,TRBJ1-6,TGCGCCAGCAGCTTCTCCCCGACAGAGACTTATAATTCACCCCTCCACTTT,CASSFSPTETYNSPLHF
.,many,TRBV13,TRBJ1-1,TGTGCCAGCAGCTTAGGTACGGTCGGGAACACTGAAGCTTTCTTT,CASSLGTVGNTEAFF
.,many,TRBV7-8,TRBJ2-7,TGTGCCAGCAGTCTCACGGAGTGGGGGCTTGGGCAGTACTTC,CASSLTEWGLGQYF